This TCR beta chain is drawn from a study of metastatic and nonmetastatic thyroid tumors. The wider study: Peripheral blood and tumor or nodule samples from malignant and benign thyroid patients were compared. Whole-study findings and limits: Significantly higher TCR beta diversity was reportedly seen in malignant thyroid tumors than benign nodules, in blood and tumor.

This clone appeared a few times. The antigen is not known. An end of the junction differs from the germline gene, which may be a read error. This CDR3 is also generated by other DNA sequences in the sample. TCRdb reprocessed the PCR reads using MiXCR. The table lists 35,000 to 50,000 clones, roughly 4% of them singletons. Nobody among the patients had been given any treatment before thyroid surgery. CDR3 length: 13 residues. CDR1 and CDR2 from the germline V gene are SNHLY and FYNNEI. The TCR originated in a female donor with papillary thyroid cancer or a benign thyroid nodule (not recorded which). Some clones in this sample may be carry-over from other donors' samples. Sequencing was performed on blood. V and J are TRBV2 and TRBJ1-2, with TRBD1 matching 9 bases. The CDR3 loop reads CASRGTGPDGYTF. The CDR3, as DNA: TGTGCCAGCAGGGGGACAGGGCCTGATGGATACACATTC.